The clone carrying this T cell receptor beta chain has at least ten counts. The data are from a study of low-dose radiotherapy and immunotherapy resistance in tumors. Germline CDR1 SGHKS, CDR2 YYEKEE (reference sequence). There are 14 residues in the CDR3. Trimming removed 4 bases from V and 9 bases from J, with 14 bases in between. TRAV- and TRBV-specific primers primed first-strand cDNA, covering alpha and beta chains. For amplifying TCRs, the PCR ran for about 20 cycles with Phusion, which was used together with a constant-region primer and the adapter on the V primers. TCRdb re-derived calls from the reads in MiXCR, one entry per CDR3 protein. This table holds roughly 90,000 distinct CDR3 sequences, 20% found once. Time point in this sample: after trial treatment. Treatment given: LDRT plus nivolumab, ipilimumab, low-dose cyclophosphamide and aspirin (RACIN trial).

This chain uses TRBV5-5 with TRBJ1-6, with D unclear. The receptor was isolated from a female donor with ovarian cancer. Source: PBMCs, taken after low-dose radiotherapy plus immunotherapy. As DNA, the CDR3 is TGTGCCAGCAGCCCGGCGGTAACAGTTTCACCCCTCCACTTT. This codes for CASSPAVTVSPLHF.